The 14 T cell receptor beta chains listed next were all sequenced from one sample in a study of cytomegalovirus exposure and HLA in healthy donors. 13 Jbeta primers and 60 Vbeta primers were used for the PCR. Repertoires were generated with immunoSEQ multiplex PCR, while TCRdb's copy carries only in-frame clones and drops some. The repertoire has 210,000 or so clones, roughly 80% of them found once; the top ten carry 0.22%. Sequencing used PBMCs. These TCRs come from a girl aged 2 to 10 in good health and CMV-seronegative.

This rearrangement joins TRBV6-4 to TRBJ2-3; D is perhaps TRBD1 (6 bases). This CDR3 is 14 amino acids long. Trimming shortened V by 4 bases and J by 1 base, and 9 bases separated the two germline ends. In germline, CDR1 is MRHNA, CDR2 SNTAGT. In DNA, the CDR3 is TGTGCCAGCAGTGGGGGGCCAGGCACAGATACGCAGTATTTT. Amino acids: CASSGGPGTDTQYF.

The CDR3 is CASSWRTGDTNYGYTF. Written as DNA, the CDR3 is TGTGCCAGCAGCTGGAGGACAGGCGATACTAACTATGGCTACACCTTC. The V and J genes are TRBV5-5 and TRBJ1-2, with 7 bases lining up with TRBD1. Germline V CDR1 and CDR2: SGHKS, YYEKEE (reference sequence). J lost 0 bases, V lost 3 bases, and 8 bases had no gene match. The CDR3 covers 16 residues.

CDR3 in amino acids: CASSPEDADEQFF. The DNA for the CDR3 is TGTGCCAGCTCACCAGAGGATGCGGATGAGCAGTTCTTC. This rearrangement joins TRBV18 to TRBJ2-1; D gene ambiguous. The length of the CDR3 is 13 residues. The V end lost 2 bases, the J end lost 8 bases, and 10 bases lay between the germline ends. Germline loops: CDR1 KGHSH, CDR2 LQKENI.

The genes are TRBV12-5 and TRBJ1-2; the match to TRBD1 covers 7 bases. CDR3 size: 16 residues. Germline V gene lookup returns CDR1 LGHNT and CDR2 FRNRAP. The J segment lost 0 bases and the V segment lost 2 bases, leaving 6 bases of the junction unmatched. Here the CDR3 reads CASGLQVGTANYGYTF. As DNA, the CDR3 is TGTGCTAGTGGTTTGCAGGTGGGGACAGCTAACTATGGCTACACCTTC.

In this sample, this clone turned up once. This sequence joins TRBV13 and TRBJ2-5, with 9 bases aligning to TRBD2. The DNA matches TRBJ2-7 better at its end, which makes the J call doubtful. This CDR3 region has 15 residues. The germline V gene encodes CDR1 PRHDT and CDR2 FYEKMQ (reference sequence). The CDR3 loop reads CASSGGAGGEYEQYF. The CDR3 region has the DNA TGTGCCAGCAGTGGTGGGGCGGGAGGGGAATACGAGCAGTACTTC.

This chain connects TRBV6-1 to TRBJ2-5; TRBD2 might be the D (6 bases). The CDR3 loop spans 12 amino acids. From germline, CDR1 is MNHNS and CDR2 SASEGT. The V gene lost 8 bases and the J gene lost 5 bases, with 12 bases spanning the gap. CDR3 in amino acids: CASDGGGETQYF. CDR3 DNA sequence: TGTGCCAGCGACGGGGGTGGGGAGACCCAGTACTTC.

This clone appeared once. J is TRBJ1-5 and V is TRBV2; D is unresolved. V was clipped by 7 bases and J by 2 bases, with 6 bases between them. From germline, CDR1 is SNHLY and CDR2 FYNNEI. The CDR3 is made up of 12 amino acids. The CDR3 region has the DNA TGTGCCAGCACCGAGGGCAATCAGCCCCAGCATTTT. Its protein is CASTEGNQPQHF.

This sequence joins TRBV19 and TRBJ2-7, with D perhaps TRBD1 (5 bases). V was clipped by 7 bases and J by 0 bases, with 16 bases between them. The CDR3 contains 15 residues. The germline V gene encodes CDR1 LNHDA and CDR2 SQIVND (reference sequence). The CDR3 sequence: CASTEGTGPSYEQYF. The CDR3 DNA reads as TGTGCCAGTACCGAAGGCACAGGTCCCTCCTACGAGCAGTACTTC.

The V gene is TRBV6-5, the J gene TRBJ1-2, with a weak D call TRBD1 (6 bases). The CDR3 has 16 residues. Looked up from germline, CDR1 is MNHEY and CDR2 is SVGAGI. V was clipped by 2 bases and J by 3 bases, with 16 bases between them. The CDR3 DNA reads TGTGCCAGCAGTTACCTGTCGGGGGCGGGAGACTATGGCTACACCTTC. It yields the protein CASSYLSGAGDYGYTF.

This rearrangement joins TRBV15 to TRBJ1-3; the D gene is possibly TRBD1 (6 bases). The germline gives CDR1 LNHNV, CDR2 YYDKDF (reference sequence). Deletions cut 1 base from V and 4 bases from J, with 11 bases between. The CDR3 has 15 amino acids. For the CDR3, the DNA is TGTGCCACCAGCAGAGCCAGGGGAGCGGGAAACACCATATATTTT. Translation: CATSRARGAGNTIYF.

V and J are TRBV5-6 and TRBJ1-1; D gene uncertain. Germline values: CDR1 SGHDT, CDR2 YYEEEE. This CDR3 has 17 residues. V was pared by 3 bases and J by 0 bases, with 18 bases between. The CDR3 sequence is CASSSMGVRRVNTEAFF. CDR3 nucleotides: TGTGCCAGCAGCTCAATGGGAGTACGGAGAGTGAACACTGAAGCTTTCTTT.

The chain carries TRBV7-9 and TRBJ1-1; D might be TRBD1 (5 bases). CDR3 length: 14 amino acids. The V and J ends lost 3 bases and 4 bases respectively, with 12 bases between them. Germline CDR1 is SEHNR and CDR2 is FQNEAQ (reference sequence). The CDR3, as DNA: TGTGCCAGCAGCTTGGGGGGGGTGGTCACTGAAGCTTTCTTT. It codes for CASSLGGVVTEAFF.

The chain joins TRBV7-2 to TRBJ1-5, with 8 bases lining up with TRBD1. Germline V gives CDR1 SGHTA, CDR2 FQGNSA. CDR3 length: 14 residues. V lost 5 bases and J lost 7; bases outside the gene matches: 7. The CDR3 coding sequence is TGTGCCAGCAGCCCCAGGGGGCCGAACCAGCCCCAGCATTTT. Translated, it gives CASSPRGPNQPQHF.

The J gene is TRBJ2-1, the V gene TRBV4-1; D is unclear. The CDR3 is made up of 12 amino acids. Trimming took off 1 base at V and 9 bases at J, with 7 bases between the two ends. Germline V gene data show CDR1 as MGHRA and CDR2 as YSYEKL. The CDR3 DNA reads as TGCGCCAGCAGCCAAGGCAGGTCTGAGCAGTTCTTC. It translates to CASSQGRSEQFF.